This is a list of T cell receptor beta chains from one sample in a study of blood T cells in healthy people across ages. Each CDR3 protein is one row after TCRdb ran MiXCR on the 5' RACE reads. The data show 750,000 to 950,000 distinct CDR3 sequences, almost 30% seen once. The same data also went into a second study, on T cells of mothers and their children.

Material: blood. The receptor source for this set is a woman aged 40 to 50 in good health. CDR3s include the opening cysteine and the closing phenylalanine or tryptophan. A D gene is named only where the DNA matches it firmly. Clone size appears in some rows only: once, few, many, or a class for an expanded clone.

CDR3nt: TGTGCCAGCAGCCAAGAGGGACAGCTTAGCAATCAGCCCCAGCATTTT; CDR3aa: CASSQEGQLSNQPQHF; j_gene: TRBJ1-5; d_gene: TRBD1; v_gene: TRBV7-8; len: 16; abundance: -
CDR3nt: TGTGCCAGCAGTCCAACCGGGACATCTGATTATGGCTACACCTTC; CDR3aa: CASSPTGTSDYGYTF; j_gene: TRBJ1-2; d_gene: -; v_gene: TRBV5-6; len: 15; abundance: few
CDR3nt: TGTGCCAGCAGTCGGGTCGGGACAGGGATGTCCGAGCAGTACTTC; CDR3aa: CASSRVGTGMSEQYF; j_gene: TRBJ2-7; d_gene: TRBD1; v_gene: TRBV25-1; len: 15; abundance: -
CDR3nt: TGTGCCAGCAGCTTAGGGCAGGTCAGCCCCTACAATGAGCAGTTCTTC; CDR3aa: CASSLGQVSPYNEQFF; j_gene: TRBJ2-1; d_gene: -; v_gene: TRBV7-9; len: 16; abundance: -
CDR3nt: TGCAGTGCCCCGCAGACTAGCAGTAGCACAGATACGCAGTATTTT; CDR3aa: CSAPQTSSSTDTQYF; j_gene: TRBJ2-3; d_gene: TRBD2; v_gene: TRBV20-1; len: 15; abundance: few
CDR3nt: TGCAGTGCTAGAGATTGGGAAGAGACCCAGTACTTC; CDR3aa: CSARDWEETQYF; j_gene: TRBJ2-5; d_gene: -; v_gene: TRBV20-1; len: 12; abundance: few
CDR3nt: TGTGCCAGCAGCCTAGGGGGACAGGGTGGCCAAGAGACCCAGTACTTC; CDR3aa: CASSLGGQGGQETQYF; j_gene: TRBJ2-5; d_gene: TRBD1; v_gene: TRBV5-5; len: 16; abundance: few
CDR3nt: TGTGCCAGCAGTTACTCGGCTAGTGCCAAAAACATTCAGTACTTC; CDR3aa: CASSYSASAKNIQYF; j_gene: TRBJ2-4; d_gene: -; v_gene: TRBV6-6; len: 15; abundance: many
CDR3nt: TGCGCCAGCAGCTGGGATCCGGGCTCCTACGAGCAGTACTTC; CDR3aa: CASSWDPGSYEQYF; j_gene: TRBJ2-7; d_gene: -; v_gene: TRBV5-1; len: 14; abundance: -
CDR3nt: TGTGCCAGCAGTTACTATAGACAGGGGGCTGGAGCTTTCTTT; CDR3aa: CASSYYRQGAGAFF; j_gene: TRBJ1-1; d_gene: TRBD1; v_gene: TRBV6-6; len: 14; abundance: -
CDR3nt: TGTGCCAGCAGCCCTGAAACTGGGGCCAACGGGGAGCTGTTTTTT; CDR3aa: CASSPETGANGELFF; j_gene: TRBJ2-2; d_gene: -; v_gene: TRBV3-1; len: 15; abundance: -
CDR3nt: TGTGCCAGCAGAATGGGACAGGGGATTTTCTACGAGCAGTACTTC; CDR3aa: CASRMGQGIFYEQYF; j_gene: TRBJ2-7; d_gene: TRBD1; v_gene: TRBV28; len: 15; abundance: many
CDR3nt: TGCAGCGCAGAAAGACAGGGGTTGGGTGAAAAACTGTTTTTT; CDR3aa: CSAERQGLGEKLFF; j_gene: TRBJ1-4; d_gene: TRBD1; v_gene: TRBV29-1; len: 14; abundance: -
CDR3nt: TGCGCCAGCAGCCGCGGATGGCTCTATGGCTACACCTTC; CDR3aa: CASSRGWLYGYTF; j_gene: TRBJ1-2; d_gene: -; v_gene: TRBV5-1; len: 13; abundance: -
CDR3nt: TGTGCCAGCAGCGTAGGCCTCGATTGGGGACAGGGACTTATCTACGAGCAGTACTTC; CDR3aa: CASSVGLDWGQGLIYEQYF; j_gene: TRBJ2-7; d_gene: TRBD1; v_gene: TRBV9; len: 19; abundance: few
CDR3nt: TGTGCCAGCAGTTTAGGGGCACCATCCTACGAGCAGTACTTC; CDR3aa: CASSLGAPSYEQYF; j_gene: TRBJ2-7; d_gene: -; v_gene: TRBV27; len: 14; abundance: -
CDR3nt: TGTGCCAGCAGCCACATTAATGAAAAACTGTTTTTT; CDR3aa: CASSHINEKLFF; j_gene: TRBJ1-4; d_gene: -; v_gene: TRBV6-6; len: 12; abundance: few